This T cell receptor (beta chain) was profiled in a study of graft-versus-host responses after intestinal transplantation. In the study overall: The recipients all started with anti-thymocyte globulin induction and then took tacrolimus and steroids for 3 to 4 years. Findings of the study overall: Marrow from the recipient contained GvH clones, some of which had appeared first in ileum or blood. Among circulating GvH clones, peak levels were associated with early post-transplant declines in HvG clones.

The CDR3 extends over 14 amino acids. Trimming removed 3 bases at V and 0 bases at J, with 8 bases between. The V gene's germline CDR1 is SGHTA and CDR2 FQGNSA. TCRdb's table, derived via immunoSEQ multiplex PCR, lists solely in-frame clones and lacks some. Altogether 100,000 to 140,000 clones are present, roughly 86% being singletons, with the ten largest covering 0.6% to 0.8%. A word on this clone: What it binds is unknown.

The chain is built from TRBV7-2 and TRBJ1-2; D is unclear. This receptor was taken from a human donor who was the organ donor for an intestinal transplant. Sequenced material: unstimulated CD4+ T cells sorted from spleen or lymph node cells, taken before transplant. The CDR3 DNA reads TGTGCCAGCAGCTTCTACGAGGCTAACTATGGCTACACCTTC. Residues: CASSFYEANYGYTF.